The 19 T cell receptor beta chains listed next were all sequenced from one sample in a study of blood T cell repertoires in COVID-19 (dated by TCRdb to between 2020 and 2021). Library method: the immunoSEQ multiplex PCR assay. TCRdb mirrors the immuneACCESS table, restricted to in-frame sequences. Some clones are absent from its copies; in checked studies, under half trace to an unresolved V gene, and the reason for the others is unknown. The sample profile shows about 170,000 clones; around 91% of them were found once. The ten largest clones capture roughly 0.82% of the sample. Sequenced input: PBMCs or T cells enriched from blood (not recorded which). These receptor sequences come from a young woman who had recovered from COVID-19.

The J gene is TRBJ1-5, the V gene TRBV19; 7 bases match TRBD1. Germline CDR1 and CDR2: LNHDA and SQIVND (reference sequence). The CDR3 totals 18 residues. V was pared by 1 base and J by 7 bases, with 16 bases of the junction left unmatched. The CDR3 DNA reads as TGTGCCAGTAGTATAGCTAAGGGGGCGCGGGGGGTACAGCAGCCCCAGCATTTT. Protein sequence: CASSIAKGARGVQQPQHF.

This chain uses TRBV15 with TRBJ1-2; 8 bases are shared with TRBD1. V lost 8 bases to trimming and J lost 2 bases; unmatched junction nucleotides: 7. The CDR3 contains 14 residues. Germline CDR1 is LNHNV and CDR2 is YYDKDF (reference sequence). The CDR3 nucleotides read TGTGCCACCTCTGGACAGGGAGGAAACTATGGCTACACCTTC. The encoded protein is CATSGQGGNYGYTF.

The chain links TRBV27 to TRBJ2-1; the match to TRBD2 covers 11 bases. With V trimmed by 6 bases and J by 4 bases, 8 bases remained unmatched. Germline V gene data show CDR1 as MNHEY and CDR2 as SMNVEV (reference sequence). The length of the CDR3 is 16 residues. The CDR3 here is CASSDGTSGKYNEQFF. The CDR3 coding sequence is TGTGCCAGCAGCGATGGGACTAGCGGAAAGTACAATGAGCAGTTCTTC.

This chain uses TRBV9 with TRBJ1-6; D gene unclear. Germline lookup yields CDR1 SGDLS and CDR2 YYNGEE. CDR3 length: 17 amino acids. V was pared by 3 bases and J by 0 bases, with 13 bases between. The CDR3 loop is CASSEGVGSSYNSPLHF. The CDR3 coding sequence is TGTGCCAGCAGCGAGGGTGTAGGGAGCTCCTATAATTCACCCCTCCACTTT.

CDR3 DNA sequence: TGCAGCGTCGACAGGGGAGGGACTGGCTACACCTTC. Its protein product is CSVDRGGTGYTF. This chain joins TRBV29-1 and TRBJ1-2; the match to TRBD1 covers 8 bases. The CDR3 sequence is 12 residues long. Trimming cost V 6 bases and J 7 bases; bases outside gene matches: 7. Per germline, CDR1 SQVTM and CDR2 ANQGSEA.

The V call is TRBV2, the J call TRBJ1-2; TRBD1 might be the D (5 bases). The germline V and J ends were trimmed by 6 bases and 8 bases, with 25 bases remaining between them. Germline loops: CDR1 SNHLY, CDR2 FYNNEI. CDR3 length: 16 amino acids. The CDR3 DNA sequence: TGTGCCAGCAGAGATGACAGCCCAAGCTCATTTGAAGGCTACACCTTC. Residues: CASRDDSPSSFEGYTF. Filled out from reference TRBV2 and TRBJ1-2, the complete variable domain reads EPEVTQTPSHQVTQMGQEVILRCVPISNHLYFYWYRQILGQKVEFLVSFYNNEISEKSEIFDDQFSVERPDGSNFTLKIRSTKLEDSAMYFCASRDDSPSSFEGYTFGSGTRLTVV.

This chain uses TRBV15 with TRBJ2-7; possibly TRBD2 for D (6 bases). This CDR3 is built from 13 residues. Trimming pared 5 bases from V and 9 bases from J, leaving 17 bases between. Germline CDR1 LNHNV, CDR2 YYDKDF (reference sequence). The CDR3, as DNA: TGTGCCACCAGCGGACGACTCGGGGGAGGGCAGTACTTC. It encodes CATSGRLGGGQYF. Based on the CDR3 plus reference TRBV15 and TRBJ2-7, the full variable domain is DAMVIQNPRYQVTQFGKPVTLSCSQTLNHNVMYWYQQKSSQAPKLLFHYYDKDFNNEADTPDNFQSRRPNTSFCFLDIRSPGLGDTAMYLCATSGRLGGGQYFGPGTRLTVT.

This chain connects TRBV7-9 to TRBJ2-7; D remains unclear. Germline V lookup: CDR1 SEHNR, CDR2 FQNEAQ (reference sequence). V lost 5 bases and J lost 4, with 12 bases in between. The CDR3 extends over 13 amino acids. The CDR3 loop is CASSAPLSYEQYF. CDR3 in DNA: TGTGCCAGCAGCGCACCGCTAAGTTACGAGCAGTACTTC.

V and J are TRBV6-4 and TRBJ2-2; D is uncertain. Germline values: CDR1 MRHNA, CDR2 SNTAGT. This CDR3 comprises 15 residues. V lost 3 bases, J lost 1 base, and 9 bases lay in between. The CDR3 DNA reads TGTGCCAGCAGTGAGCGCGGTGGGAACACCGGGGAGCTGTTTTTT. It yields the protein CASSERGGNTGELFF.

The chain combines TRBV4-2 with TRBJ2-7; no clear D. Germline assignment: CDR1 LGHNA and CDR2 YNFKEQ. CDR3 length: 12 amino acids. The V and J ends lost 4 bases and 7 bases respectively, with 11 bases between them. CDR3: CASSPTPREQYF. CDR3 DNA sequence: TGTGCCAGCAGCCCAACCCCGAGAGAGCAGTACTTC.

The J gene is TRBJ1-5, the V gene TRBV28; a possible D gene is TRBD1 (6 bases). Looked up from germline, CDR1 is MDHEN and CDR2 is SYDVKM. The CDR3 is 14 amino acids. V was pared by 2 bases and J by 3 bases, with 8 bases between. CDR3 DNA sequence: TGTGCCAGCAGTTTACGGGGGGCCAATCAGCCCCAGCATTTT. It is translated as CASSLRGANQPQHF.

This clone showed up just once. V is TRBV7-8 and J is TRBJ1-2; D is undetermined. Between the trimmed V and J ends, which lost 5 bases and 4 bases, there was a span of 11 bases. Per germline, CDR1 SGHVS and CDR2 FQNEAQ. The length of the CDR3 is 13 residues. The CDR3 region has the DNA TGTGCCAGCAGCGCGGGTGGGCCCTATGGCTACACCTTC. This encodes CASSAGGPYGYTF.

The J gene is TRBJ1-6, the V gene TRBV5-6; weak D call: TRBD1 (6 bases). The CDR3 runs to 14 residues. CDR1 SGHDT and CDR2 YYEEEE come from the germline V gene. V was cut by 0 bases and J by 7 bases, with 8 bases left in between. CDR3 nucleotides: TGTGCCAGCAGCTTGGTCACAGGGAATTCACCCCTCCACTTT. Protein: CASSLVTGNSPLHF.

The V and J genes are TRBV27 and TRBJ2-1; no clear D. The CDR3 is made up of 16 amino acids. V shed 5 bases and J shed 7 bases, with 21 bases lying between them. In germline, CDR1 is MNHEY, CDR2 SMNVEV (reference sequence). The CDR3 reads CASSGLGAASWNEQFF. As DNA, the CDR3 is TGTGCCAGCAGTGGCTTAGGCGCGGCCTCTTGGAATGAGCAGTTCTTC.

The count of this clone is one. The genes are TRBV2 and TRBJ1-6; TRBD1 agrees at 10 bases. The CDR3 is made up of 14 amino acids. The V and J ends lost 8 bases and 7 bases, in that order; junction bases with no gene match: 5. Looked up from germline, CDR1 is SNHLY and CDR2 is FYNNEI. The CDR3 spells CASGRDRGNSPLHF. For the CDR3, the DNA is TGTGCCAGCGGCCGGGACAGGGGAAATTCACCCCTCCACTTT.

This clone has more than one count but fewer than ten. Here the CDR3 DNA reads TGTGCCACCTGGACAGGCAGCTCCTACGAGCAGTACTTC. It encodes CATWTGSSYEQYF. V gene TRBV27 combines with J gene TRBJ2-7; 7 bases map to TRBD1. Germline V lookup: CDR1 MNHEY, CDR2 SMNVEV (reference sequence). This CDR3 has 13 residues. V was pared by 10 bases and J by 0 bases, with 6 bases of the junction left unmatched.

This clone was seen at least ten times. CDR3 DNA: TGTGCCAGCAGCCATACCGGGACAGGGGCTGAAGCTTTCTTT. Translation gives CASSHTGTGAEAFF. The rearrangement links TRBV3-1 (or the pseudogene TRBV3-2) to TRBJ1-1; the match to TRBD1 covers 10 bases. Germline V gives CDR1 LGHDT, CDR2 YNNKEL (reference sequence). Trimming took 3 bases from V and 6 from J; bases not matched to a gene: 4. This CDR3 spans 14 amino acids.

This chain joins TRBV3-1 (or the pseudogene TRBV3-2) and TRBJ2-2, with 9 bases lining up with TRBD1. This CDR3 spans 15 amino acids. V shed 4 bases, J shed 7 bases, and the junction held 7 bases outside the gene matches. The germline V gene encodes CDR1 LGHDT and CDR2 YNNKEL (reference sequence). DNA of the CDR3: TGTGCCAGCAGCCGGGACAGGGAGGTGGACGGGGAGCTGTTTTTT. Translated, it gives CASSRDREVDGELFF.

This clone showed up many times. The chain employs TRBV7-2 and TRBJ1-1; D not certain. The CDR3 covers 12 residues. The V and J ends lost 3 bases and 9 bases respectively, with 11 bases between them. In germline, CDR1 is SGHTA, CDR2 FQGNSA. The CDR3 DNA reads TGTGCCAGCAGCTTCGGAGGACTGAAAGCTTTCTTT. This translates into CASSFGGLKAFF.